Described below is a single TCR beta chain sequence and its context. This specimen belongs to a study of blood T cell repertoires in COVID-19. How the authors handled the data: For nucleated cells, counts were estimated from reference gene primer amplification. Profiled with immunoSEQ multiplex PCR; TCRdb holds only in-frame clones, not every one. V and J calls and clone size are given by that table; D and trimming were obtained from the DNA. The sample yields about 440,000 clones, roughly 91% seen once. The material sequenced was PBMCs or T cells enriched from blood (not recorded which). This sequence was found in a man between 18 and 35 years old who had recovered from COVID-19.

The CDR3 is CASSPPMRGPAGELFF. DNA for the CDR3: TGTGCCAGCTCACCACCGATGAGGGGGCCAGCCGGGGAGCTGTTTTTT. The chain employs TRBV18 and TRBJ2-2; TRBD1 agrees at 7 bases. This CDR3 region has 16 residues. V lost 0 bases, J lost 6 bases, and 7 bases stayed unmatched. Germline assignment: CDR1 KGHSH and CDR2 LQKENI.